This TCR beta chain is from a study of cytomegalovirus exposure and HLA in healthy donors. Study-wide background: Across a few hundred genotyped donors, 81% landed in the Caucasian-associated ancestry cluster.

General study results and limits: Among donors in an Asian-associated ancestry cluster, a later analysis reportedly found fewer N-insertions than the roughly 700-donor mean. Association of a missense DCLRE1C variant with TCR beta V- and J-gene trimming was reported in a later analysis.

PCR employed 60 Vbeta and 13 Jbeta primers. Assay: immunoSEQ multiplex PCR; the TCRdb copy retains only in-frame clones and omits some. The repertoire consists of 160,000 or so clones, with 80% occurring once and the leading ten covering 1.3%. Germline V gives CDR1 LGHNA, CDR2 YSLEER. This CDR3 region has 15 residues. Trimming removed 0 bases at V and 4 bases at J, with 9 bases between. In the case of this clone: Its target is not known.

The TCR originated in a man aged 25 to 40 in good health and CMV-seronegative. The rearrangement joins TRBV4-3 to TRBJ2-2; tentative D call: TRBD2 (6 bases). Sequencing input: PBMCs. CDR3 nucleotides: TGCGCCAGCAGCCAAGAAACGGGGGTCACCGGGGAGCTGTTTTTT. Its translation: CASSQETGVTGELFF.